Following are 14 T cell receptor beta chains from one sample sequenced in a study of cytomegalovirus exposure and HLA in healthy donors. Sequenced by immunoSEQ multiplex PCR; TCRdb stores in-frame clones only, minus some. The table includes 120,000 to 150,000 clones, roughly 90% detected once. The sample was PBMCs. Receptor source: a man aged 18 to 35 in good health and CMV-seronegative.

V gene TRBV18 combines with J gene TRBJ1-1; the D gene is possibly TRBD1 (5 bases). Germline CDR1 and CDR2: KGHSH and LQKENI. The CDR3 is 13 residues long. Trimming left V 5 bases short and J 1 base short, with 8 bases between. CDR3 region: CASSGGGNTEAFF. CDR3 sequence (DNA): TGTGCCAGCTCAGGGGGGGGGAACACTGAAGCTTTCTTT. The full variable domain, in which reference TRBV18 and TRBJ1-1 provide the parts outside the CDR3, is NAGVMQNPRHLVRRRGQEARLRCSPMKGHSHVYWYRQLPEEGLKFMVYLQKENIIDESGMPKERFSAEFPKEGPSILRIQQVVRGDSAAYFCASSGGGNTEAFFGQGTRLTVV.

The chain couples TRBV6-5 to TRBJ1-5, with D possibly TRBD1 on 5 matching bases. The CDR3 is 15 amino acids. The germline CDR1 and CDR2 sequences are MNHEY and SVGAGI. V dropped 6 bases and J dropped 4 bases, with 16 bases sitting between them. CDR3 DNA sequence: TGTGCCAGCAGCCCCGATAGGGGTCATAATCAGCCCCAGCATTTT. This encodes CASSPDRGHNQPQHF.

Points on this clone: The sample carries other DNA sequences with the same CDR3. V gene TRBV11-2 combines with J gene TRBJ2-1; 8 positions match TRBD1. CDR3 size: 14 residues. The V gene's germline CDR1 is SGHAT and CDR2 FQNNGV. Trimming at V came to 4 bases and at J to 6 bases, leaving 5 bases not matched to a gene. The CDR3 nucleotides read TGTGCCAGCAGCTCCGGGACAGGAGGCAATGAGCAGTTCTTC. This encodes CASSSGTGGNEQFF. The whole variable domain, remainder taken from reference TRBV11-2 and TRBJ2-1, is EAGVAQSPRYKIIEKRQSVAFWCNPISGHATLYWYQQILGQGPKLLIQFQNNGVVDDSQLPKDRFSAERLKGVDSTLKIQPAKLEDSAVYLCASSSGTGGNEQFFGPGTRLTVL.

In this sample, this clone turned up a few times. This chain joins TRBV7-6 and TRBJ2-1; 7 nucleotides align to TRBD2. The germline V gene has CDR1 SGHVS and CDR2 FNYEAQ. This CDR3 region has 14 residues. Trimming took 1 base from V and 10 from J; bases not matched to a gene: 7. This CDR3 is CASSLGGGSNEQFF. CDR3 coding DNA: TGTGCCAGCAGCTTAGGTGGCGGGAGTAACGAGCAGTTCTTC.

This chain joins TRBV25-1 and TRBJ2-5, with D possibly being TRBD1 (5 bases). With 4 bases removed from V and 6 bases from J, the gap between germline ends came to 15 bases. Germline loops: CDR1 MGHDK, CDR2 SYGVNS. The CDR3 consists of 14 residues. CDR3 in amino acids: CASSGQGVIQTQYF. The CDR3 coding sequence is TGTGCCAGCAGTGGGCAGGGTGTGATTCAGACCCAGTACTTC.

This clone was observed once. V gene TRBV5-6 combines with J gene TRBJ1-2; tentative D call: TRBD1 (5 bases). Trimming took off 4 bases at V and 3 bases at J, with 13 bases between the two ends. Germline CDR1 and CDR2: SGHDT and YYEEEE. The CDR3 length is 14 residues. CDR3: CASSRLTGYYGYTF. The CDR3 region has the DNA TGTGCCAGCAGCCGATTAACAGGATACTATGGCTACACCTTC.

The rearrangement joins TRBV4-3 to TRBJ2-7; D call uncertain. This CDR3 has 16 residues. Trimming took off 3 bases at V and 1 base at J, with 16 bases between the two ends. Germline V gene data show CDR1 as LGHNA and CDR2 as YSLEER. CDR3 protein: CASSQLLQAQSYEQYF. DNA for the CDR3: TGCGCCAGCAGCCAGCTCCTCCAAGCCCAATCCTACGAGCAGTACTTC.

The chain has TRBV6-6 and TRBJ2-1; the D gene is possibly TRBD1 (6 bases). The V end was cut by 6 bases, the J end by 6 bases, with 9 bases between. From germline, CDR1 is MNHNY and CDR2 SVGAGI (reference sequence). The CDR3 extends over 12 amino acids. The CDR3 sequence is CASRQTGNEQFF. In nucleotides, the CDR3 is TGTGCCAGCAGGCAGACAGGCAATGAGCAGTTCTTC.

This rearrangement joins TRBV19 to TRBJ2-7; TRBD1 aligns across 7 bases. Germline V gene data show CDR1 as LNHDA and CDR2 as SQIVND (reference sequence). The CDR3 loop spans 16 amino acids. V was clipped by 5 bases and J by 2 bases; unmatched bases: 12. The CDR3 nucleotides read TGTGCCAGTAGTCCCCACAGGGGTCGTTACGCCTACGAGCAGTACTTC. Translating gives CASSPHRGRYAYEQYF.

The chain has TRBV6-1 and TRBJ1-2, with D perhaps TRBD1 (5 bases). This CDR3 region has 14 residues. Germline V CDR1 and CDR2: MNHNS, SASEGT. V gave up 2 bases and J gave up 5 bases, with 12 bases separating them. The CDR3 coding sequence is TGTGCCAGCAGTGAACTTGCAGGGAAGTATGGCTACACCTTC. Translation gives CASSELAGKYGYTF.

V is TRBV6-5 and J is TRBJ2-1; weak D call: TRBD2 (5 bases). The CDR3 sequence is 16 residues long. The germline V and J ends were trimmed by 1 base and 0 bases, with 10 bases remaining between them. Germline lookup yields CDR1 MNHEY and CDR2 SVGAGI. CDR3 bases: TGTGCCAGCAGTTACTATCCGGGAAGCTCCTACAATGAGCAGTTCTTC. Its translation: CASSYYPGSSYNEQFF.

V is TRBV2 and J is TRBJ2-7, with D tentatively TRBD2 (6 bases). Germline CDR1 reads SNHLY; CDR2 reads FYNNEI. The CDR3 has 19 amino acids. V was clipped by 5 bases and J by 1 base, with 27 bases between them. The CDR3: CASSPPLFIGTDLSYEQYF. In DNA form, the CDR3 reads TGTGCCAGCAGTCCGCCGCTTTTTATCGGGACTGACCTGTCCTACGAGCAGTACTTC.

CDR3 region: CAGDSPTYEQYF. DNA for the CDR3: TGTGCCGGGGACAGCCCAACCTACGAGCAGTACTTC. The gene calls are TRBV30 and TRBJ2-7; TRBD1 matches at 7 bases. CDR3 length: 12 residues. Looked up from germline, CDR1 is GTSNPN and CDR2 is SVGIG (reference sequence). J was trimmed by 2 bases and V by 8 bases; bases with no gene match: 6.

The genes are TRBV20-1 and TRBJ1-2; no clear D gene. V dropped 0 bases and J dropped 12 bases, with 8 bases sitting between them. Germline values: CDR1 DFQATT, CDR2 SNEGSKA (reference sequence). The CDR3 is 10 residues long. CDR3 in DNA: TGCAGTGCTAGAGAAACACCGCACACCTTC. This gives the protein CSARETPHTF.